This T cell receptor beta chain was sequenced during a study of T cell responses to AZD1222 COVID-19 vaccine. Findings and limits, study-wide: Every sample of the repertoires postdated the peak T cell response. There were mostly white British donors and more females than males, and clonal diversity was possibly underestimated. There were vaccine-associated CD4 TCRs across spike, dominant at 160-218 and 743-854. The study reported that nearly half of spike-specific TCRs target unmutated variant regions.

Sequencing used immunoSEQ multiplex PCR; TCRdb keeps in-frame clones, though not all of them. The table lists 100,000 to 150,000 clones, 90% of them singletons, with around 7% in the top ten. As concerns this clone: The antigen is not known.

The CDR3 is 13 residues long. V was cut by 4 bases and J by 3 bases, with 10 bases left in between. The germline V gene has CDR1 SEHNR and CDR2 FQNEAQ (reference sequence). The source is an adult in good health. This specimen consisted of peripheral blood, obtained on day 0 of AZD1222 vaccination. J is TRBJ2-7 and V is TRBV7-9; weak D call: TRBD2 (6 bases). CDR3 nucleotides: TGTGCCAGCAGCTATATGGGGGGCTACGAGCAGTACTTC. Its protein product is CASSYMGGYEQYF.